These 31 T cell receptor beta chains were all obtained from the same sample, sequenced in a study of tumor-infiltrating lymphocytes in localized non-small cell lung cancer. The method was immunoSEQ multiplex PCR; TCRdb's version includes in-frame clones alone and lacks a portion of them. The sample carries about 11,000 clones, 65% to 90% recorded once. Source material: uninvolved lung tissue not adjacent to the tumor. The receptors come from a human donor with non-small cell lung cancer.

The chain recombines TRBV7-9 with TRBJ1-2, with D perhaps matching TRBD1 (6 bases). The V gene's germline CDR1 is SEHNR and CDR2 FQNEAQ (reference sequence). The V end lost 2 bases, the J end lost 6 bases, and 10 bases lay between the germline ends. CDR3 length equals 13 residues. This CDR3 is CASSLRQVDGYTF. For the CDR3, the DNA is TGTGCCAGCAGCTTACGACAGGTGGATGGCTACACCTTC. The complete variable domain, with remaining parts taken from reference TRBV7-9 and TRBJ1-2, reads DTGVSQNPRHKITKRGQNVTFRCDPISEHNRLYWYRQTLGQGPEFLTYFQNEAQLEKSRLLSDRFSAERPKGSFSTLEIQRTEQGDSAMYLCASSLRQVDGYTFGSGTRLTVV.

V and J are TRBV5-1 and TRBJ2-7; perhaps TRBD1 as D (6 bases). The CDR3 length is 13 residues. V was pared by 2 bases and J by 3 bases, with 9 bases between. Germline CDR1 reads SGHRS; CDR2 reads YFSETQ. The CDR3 spells CASSFRGDYEQYF. The DNA for the CDR3 is TGCGCCAGCAGCTTCAGGGGTGACTACGAGCAGTACTTC.

The chain couples TRBV6-5 to TRBJ1-1; D remains unclear. The germline gives CDR1 MNHEY, CDR2 SVGAGI. The CDR3 loop spans 13 amino acids. V was cut by 8 bases and J by 2 bases, with 12 bases left in between. CDR3 sequence (DNA): TGTGCCAGCTGTCCCAAGGTTAACACTGAAGCTTTCTTT. This sequence encodes CASCPKVNTEAFF.

The CDR3 nucleotides are TGTGCCAGCAGCTTACTCAGGGTCGCGGCCGGGGAGCTGTTTTTT. This gives the protein CASSLLRVAAGELFF. The rearrangement links TRBV7-2 to TRBJ2-2, with D possibly TRBD1 on 5 matching bases. Trimming removed 2 bases from V and 6 bases from J, with 13 bases in between. Germline assignment: CDR1 SGHTA and CDR2 FQGNSA. The CDR3 is 15 amino acids.

The V and J genes are TRBV28 and TRBJ1-5; D remains ambiguous. CDR3 length: 14 residues. Looked up from germline, CDR1 is MDHEN and CDR2 is SYDVKM. V lost 4 bases and J 6 bases, leaving 13 bases between the germline ends. The CDR3 reads CASSSSPESQPQHF. Here the CDR3 DNA reads TGTGCCAGCAGTTCGTCCCCGGAGTCTCAGCCCCAGCATTTT. The whole variable domain, filled in from reference TRBV28 and TRBJ1-5, reads DVKVTQSSRYLVKRTGEKVFLECVQDMDHENMFWYRQDPGLGLRLIYFSYDVKMKEKGDIPEGYSVSREKKERFSLILESASTNQTSMYLCASSSSPESQPQHFGDGTRLSIL.

The chain uses TRBV9 and TRBJ1-1; D is undetermined. The germline V gene has CDR1 SGDLS and CDR2 YYNGEE. The CDR3 consists of 14 residues. Trimming shortened V by 0 bases and J by 6 bases, and 12 bases separated the two germline ends. DNA of the CDR3: TGTGCCAGCAGCGTAGACCCGAAAGCATCTGAAGCTTTCTTT. Amino acids: CASSVDPKASEAFF.

The CDR3 spells CASSLTGYNSPLHF. The CDR3 DNA is TGTGCCAGCAGCCTTACAGGGTATAATTCACCCCTCCACTTT. V is TRBV5-8 and J is TRBJ1-6; D possibly corresponds to TRBD1 (6 bases). The CDR3 spans 14 residues. Germline CDR1 is SGHTS and CDR2 is YDEGEE. Trimming cost V 4 bases and J 4 bases, with 9 bases left between them.

The chain employs TRBV19 and TRBJ2-7; perhaps D is TRBD1 or TRBD2 (6 bases each). Between the trimmed V and J ends, which lost 3 bases and 5 bases, there was a span of 11 bases. CDR1 and CDR2 from the germline V gene are LNHDA and SQIVND (reference sequence). The CDR3 contains 13 residues. In DNA, the CDR3 is TGTGCCAGTAGTATTTCGGGGGCCCACGAGCAGTACTTC. Translated, it gives CASSISGAHEQYF.

The J gene is TRBJ1-2, the V gene TRBV7-9, with a possible D match to TRBD1 (6 bases). The CDR3 consists of 13 residues. Trimming removed 4 bases from V and 6 bases from J, with 12 bases in between. Germline CDR1 SEHNR, CDR2 FQNEAQ (reference sequence). CDR3 bases: TGTGCCAGCAGCTCCGCCGGGGGCGATGGCTACACCTTC. Translated, it gives CASSSAGGDGYTF.

The genes are TRBV6-1 and TRBJ1-2; D ambiguous. V lost 2 bases to trimming and J lost 3 bases, with 10 bases between them. Germline values: CDR1 MNHNS, CDR2 SASEGT. The CDR3 has 14 residues. In DNA form, the CDR3 reads TGTGCCAGCAGTGAACTGGACGGGTACTATGGCTACACCTTC. Protein: CASSELDGYYGYTF.

This clone has just a few counts. The chain couples TRBV6-6 to TRBJ2-5, with 7 bases matching TRBD2. The V and J ends lost 5 bases and 5 bases, in that order; junction bases with no gene match: 8. The CDR3 has 14 amino acids. CDR1 MNHNY and CDR2 SVGAGI come from the germline V gene (reference sequence). The CDR3, as DNA: TGTGCCAGCAGTCCGGGACGGGAGGTGGAGACCCAGTACTTC. It is translated as CASSPGREVETQYF.

This sequence joins TRBV12-5 and TRBJ2-1; no firm D call. Per the germline V gene, CDR1 is LGHNT and CDR2 is FRNRAP. The CDR3 loop spans 13 amino acids. The V end lost 6 bases, the J end lost 6 bases, and 12 bases lay between the germline ends. CDR3 DNA: TGTGCTAGTGGGCCCCCAGCCGCCAATGAGCAGTTCTTC. This codes for CASGPPAANEQFF.

This rearrangement joins TRBV21-1 to TRBJ2-1; the table assigns TRBD2, which was not confirmed against the DNA. TRBV21-1 is shown as a pseudogene. This CDR3 has 15 amino acids. For the CDR3, the DNA is TGTGCCAGCAGCAAAACTAGCGGCTCCTACAATGAGCAGTTCTTC. It codes for CASSKTSGSYNEQFF.

The chain couples TRBV4-1 to TRBJ1-5, with D unclear. V was shortened by 1 base and J by 4 bases, with 11 bases between the two germline ends. The CDR3 spans 15 residues. CDR1 MGHRA and CDR2 YSYEKL come from the germline V gene. CDR3 sequence (DNA): TGCGCCAGCAGCCAAGGACGAGAGCCAAATCAGCCCCAGCATTTT. Amino acids: CASSQGREPNQPQHF.

J is TRBJ1-4 and V is TRBV6-5; D may be TRBD1 (6 bases). Trimming pared 4 bases from V and 5 bases from J, leaving 17 bases between. The germline V gene encodes CDR1 MNHEY and CDR2 SVGAGI. The CDR3 runs 16 residues. CDR3 in amino acids: CASSSDWTASNEKLFF. DNA of the CDR3: TGTGCCAGCAGTTCGGACTGGACAGCGTCCAATGAAAAACTGTTTTTT.

This chain joins TRBV7-2 and TRBJ1-5; perhaps TRBD1 as D (5 bases). Germline loops: CDR1 SGHTA, CDR2 FQGNSA. The V and J ends lost 1 base and 0 bases respectively, with 7 bases between them. The CDR3 runs 15 residues. CDR3 protein: CASSLVTDSNQPQHF. The CDR3 DNA follows: TGTGCCAGCAGCTTAGTGACAGATAGCAATCAGCCCCAGCATTTT.

The J gene is TRBJ1-5, the V gene TRBV30; D is possibly TRBD1 (6 bases). Between the trimmed V and J ends, which lost 0 bases and 9 bases, there was a span of 12 bases. The CDR3 is 13 amino acids. The germline V gene has CDR1 GTSNPN and CDR2 SVGIG (reference sequence). In nucleotides, the CDR3 is TGTGCCTGGAGTGTACAGGGTTCCTGGCCCCAGCATTTT. Translation gives CAWSVQGSWPQHF.

The chain employs TRBV6-1 and TRBJ1-5; 7 bases map to TRBD1. J was trimmed by 4 bases and V by 7 bases; bases with no gene match: 10. CDR1 is MNHNS and CDR2 is SASEGT in the germline V gene. The CDR3 covers 15 residues. The CDR3 sequence: CASIPGDSGNQPQHF. Here the CDR3 DNA reads TGTGCCAGCATCCCAGGGGACAGCGGAAATCAGCCCCAGCATTTT.

The chain recombines TRBV6-1 with TRBJ2-5, with unresolved D. V lost 1 base to trimming and J lost 1 base, with 7 bases between them. CDR3 length equals 14 residues. The germline gives CDR1 MNHNS, CDR2 SASEGT. The DNA of the CDR3 is TGTGCCAGCAGTGAAGGGGCGGCCCAAGAGACCCAGTACTTC. It codes for CASSEGAAQETQYF.

The chain links TRBV6-1 to TRBJ1-2; D is unclear. The length of the CDR3 is 13 residues. Germline loops: CDR1 MNHNS, CDR2 SASEGT. V was trimmed by 2 bases and J by 4 bases, leaving 8 bases between them. The CDR3 sequence is CASSETASYGYTF. DNA of the CDR3: TGTGCCAGCAGTGAAACAGCTTCCTATGGCTACACCTTC.

This chain connects TRBV2 to TRBJ2-5, with 7 bases matching TRBD1. The CDR3 is 16 amino acids. Germline V gene data show CDR1 as SNHLY and CDR2 as FYNNEI. With V trimmed by 6 bases and J by 2 bases, 12 bases remained unmatched. Here the CDR3 reads CASSPDRRILQETQYF. The CDR3 bases are TGTGCCAGCAGCCCGGACAGGAGAATTCTACAAGAGACCCAGTACTTC.

V and J are TRBV5-6 and TRBJ1-1, with D unclear. V was pared by 3 bases and J by 0 bases, with 18 bases between. This CDR3 has 17 amino acids. The V gene's germline CDR1 is SGHDT and CDR2 YYEEEE. The CDR3 DNA sequence: TGTGCCAGCAGCTCCCGGCATTTCGCCTCGTTGAACACTGAAGCTTTCTTT. Translating gives CASSSRHFASLNTEAFF.

CDR3 amino acids: CASSLSAGARDTQYF. CDR3 nucleotide sequence: TGTGCCAGCAGTTTATCAGCGGGGGCGAGAGATACGCAGTATTTT. The rearrangement joins TRBV6-5 to TRBJ2-3; TRBD2 matches at 8 bases. The CDR3 extends over 15 amino acids. Losses at the gene ends were 4 bases for V and 5 bases for J; bases not matched to a gene: 8. Germline V gene lookup returns CDR1 MNHEY and CDR2 SVGAGI.

This clone was recorded only once. J is TRBJ2-7 and V is TRBV6-5, with D tentatively TRBD1 (5 bases). In germline, CDR1 is MNHEY, CDR2 SVGAGI. CDR3 size: 14 residues. V was pared by 2 bases and J by 0 bases, with 8 bases between. The CDR3: CASSYARVSYEQYF. The CDR3 nucleotides are TGTGCCAGCAGTTACGCCAGGGTCTCCTACGAGCAGTACTTC.

The chain carries TRBV10-1 and TRBJ2-2; D not certain. The CDR3 length is 14 residues. Per the germline V gene, CDR1 is WNHNN and CDR2 is SYGVQD (reference sequence). Trimming took off 6 bases at V and 4 bases at J, with 12 bases between the two ends. The CDR3 spells CASRVDSSTGELFF. CDR3 nucleotides: TGCGCCAGCAGAGTAGACTCGAGCACCGGGGAGCTGTTTTTT.

This chain joins TRBV9 and TRBJ1-4, with a tentative D call TRBD1 (5 bases). CDR1 is SGDLS and CDR2 is YYNGEE in the germline V gene. V was clipped by 4 bases and J by 8 bases, with 18 bases between them. This CDR3 comprises 15 residues. The CDR3 region has the DNA TGTGCCAGCAGCCCCGAGGGGCGTTGGGGGGAAAAACTGTTTTTT. As protein: CASSPEGRWGEKLFF.

The CDR3 here is CARSQGQGTTGELFF. CDR3 nucleotide sequence: TGTGCCAGAAGCCAGGGACAGGGGACCACCGGGGAGCTGTTTTTT. This chain joins TRBV7-5 and TRBJ2-2; the DNA was not used to check the table's D call, TRBD1. TRBV7-5 is shown as a pseudogene. There are 15 residues in the CDR3.

This chain uses TRBV7-2 with TRBJ1-2; 8 positions match TRBD1. Germline-derived CDR1 and CDR2 are SGHTA and FQGNSA. This CDR3 contains 15 residues. The V and J ends lost 3 bases and 5 bases, in that order; junction bases with no gene match: 8. The CDR3 DNA reads TGTGCCAGCAGCTTCTTAGGACAGGGACTTTATGGCTACACCTTC. Its protein product is CASSFLGQGLYGYTF. The complete variable domain, with remaining parts taken from reference TRBV7-2 and TRBJ1-2, reads GAGVSQSPSNKVTEKGKDVELRCDPISGHTALYWYRQSLGQGLEFLIYFQGNSAPDKSGLPSDRFSAERTGGSVSTLTIQRTQQEDSAVYLCASSFLGQGLYGYTFGSGTRLTVV.

The rearrangement joins TRBV5-6 to TRBJ2-7; D is possibly TRBD1 (6 bases). The CDR3 has 16 residues. The germline V and J ends were trimmed by 1 base and 2 bases, with 16 bases remaining between them. The V gene's germline CDR1 is SGHDT and CDR2 YYEEEE. CDR3 loop: CASSLSPHRAAYEQYF. The CDR3 nucleotides read TGTGCCAGCAGCTTGTCCCCCCACAGGGCTGCCTACGAGCAGTACTTC.

As regards this clone: The same CDR3 is also encoded by other DNA sequences in this sample. This rearrangement joins TRBV7-8 to TRBJ1-1, with 8 bases lining up with TRBD1. The junction had 8 bases not matched to a gene; V was cut back by 5 bases and J by 6 bases. Germline V gene data show CDR1 as SGHVS and CDR2 as FQNEAQ. The CDR3 runs 14 residues. The CDR3 reads CASSLRQGTPEAFF. The CDR3 DNA sequence: TGTGCCAGCAGCCTCAGACAGGGGACCCCTGAAGCTTTCTTT. The complete variable domain, with remaining parts taken from reference TRBV7-8 and TRBJ1-1, reads GAGVSQSPRYKVAKRGQDVALRCDPISGHVSLFWYQQALGQGPEFLTYFQNEAQLDKSGLPSDRFFAERPEGSVSTLKIQRTQQEDSAVYLCASSLRQGTPEAFFGQGTRLTVV.

This chain joins TRBV7-2 and TRBJ2-6, with 9 nucleotides matching TRBD2. This CDR3 contains 17 residues. CDR1 is SGHTA and CDR2 is FQGNSA in the germline V gene. The V and J ends lost 3 bases and 1 base, in that order; junction bases with no gene match: 4. Here the CDR3 DNA reads TGTGCCAGCAGCTTTGCGGGGGGGTTTTCTGGGGCCAACGTCCTGACTTTC. Its translation: CASSFAGGFSGANVLTF.